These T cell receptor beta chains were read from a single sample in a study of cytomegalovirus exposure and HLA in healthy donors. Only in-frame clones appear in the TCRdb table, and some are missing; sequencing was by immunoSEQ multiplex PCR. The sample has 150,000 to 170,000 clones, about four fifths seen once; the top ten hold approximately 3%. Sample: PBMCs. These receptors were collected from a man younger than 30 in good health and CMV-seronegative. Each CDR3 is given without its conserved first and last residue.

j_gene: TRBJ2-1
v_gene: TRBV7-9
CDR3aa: ASSTPGTGYNEQF

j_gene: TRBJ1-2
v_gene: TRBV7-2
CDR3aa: ASTESGGHSYGYT

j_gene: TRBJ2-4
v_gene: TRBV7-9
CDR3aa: ASSPLGIAKNSQY

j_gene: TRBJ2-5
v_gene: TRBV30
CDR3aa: AWSVFSQETQY

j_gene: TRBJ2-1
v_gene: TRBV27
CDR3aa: ASSLWQNNEQF

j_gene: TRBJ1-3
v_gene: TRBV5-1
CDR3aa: ASSLGTGGNTIY

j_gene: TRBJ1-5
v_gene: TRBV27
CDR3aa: ASSQGYSNQPQH

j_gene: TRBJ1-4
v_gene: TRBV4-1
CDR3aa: ASSQGTGSANEKLF

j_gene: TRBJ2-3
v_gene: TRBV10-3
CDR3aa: AISESIREDTQY

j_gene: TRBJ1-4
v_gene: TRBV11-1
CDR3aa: ASSPIGQPNNEKLF

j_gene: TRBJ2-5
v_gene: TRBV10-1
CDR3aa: ASSEDLGYETQY

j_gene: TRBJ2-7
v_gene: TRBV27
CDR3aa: ASSLNPRPRLYEQY

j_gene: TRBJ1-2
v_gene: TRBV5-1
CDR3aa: ASSLETGTYGYT

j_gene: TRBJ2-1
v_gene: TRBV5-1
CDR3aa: ASGRDRDRATYNEQF

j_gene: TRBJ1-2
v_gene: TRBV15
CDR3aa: ATEIDRGGGYT

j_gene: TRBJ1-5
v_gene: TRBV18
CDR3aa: ASSPADKSNQPQH

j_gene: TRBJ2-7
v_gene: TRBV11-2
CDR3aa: ASSQHPGGSSYEQY

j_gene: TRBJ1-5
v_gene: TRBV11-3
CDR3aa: ASSPPGRNQPQH

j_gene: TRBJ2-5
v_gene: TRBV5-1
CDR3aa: ASSLGGLAGSETQY

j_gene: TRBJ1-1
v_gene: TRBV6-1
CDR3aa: ASSEPRDINKAF

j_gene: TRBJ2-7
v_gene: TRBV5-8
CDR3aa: ASRTTGVNYEQY

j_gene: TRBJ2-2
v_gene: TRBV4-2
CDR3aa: ASSQDRGDTSNTGKLF

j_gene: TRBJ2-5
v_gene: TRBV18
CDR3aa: ASSPPGGRRETQY

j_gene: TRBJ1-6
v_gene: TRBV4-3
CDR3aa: ASSQGRTGYNSPLH

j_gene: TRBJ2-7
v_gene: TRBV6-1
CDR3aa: ASSEGQGGYEQY

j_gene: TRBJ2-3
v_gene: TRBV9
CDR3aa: ASSPRTADTQY

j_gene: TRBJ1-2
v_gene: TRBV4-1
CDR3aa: ASSQEEQNYGYT

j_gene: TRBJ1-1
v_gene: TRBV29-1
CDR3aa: SVVGGMNTEAF

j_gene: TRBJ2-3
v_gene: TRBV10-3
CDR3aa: AIGQGAADTQY

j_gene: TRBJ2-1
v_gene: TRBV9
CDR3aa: ASREDWTSSSYNEQF

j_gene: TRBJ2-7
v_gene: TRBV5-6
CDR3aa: ASSPGLTYEQY

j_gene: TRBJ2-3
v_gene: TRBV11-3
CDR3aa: ASSSPLLDTQY

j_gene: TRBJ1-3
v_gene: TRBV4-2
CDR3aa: ASSQGGRGNTIY

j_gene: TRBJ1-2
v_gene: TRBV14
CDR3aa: ASSQGANYGYT

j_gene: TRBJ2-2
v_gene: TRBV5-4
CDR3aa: ASSLIVQGTGELF

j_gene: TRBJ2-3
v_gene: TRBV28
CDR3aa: ASSFRTSGDTQY

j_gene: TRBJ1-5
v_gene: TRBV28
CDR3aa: ASNQGESNQPQH